This T cell receptor (beta chain) stems from a study of T cell repertoires in cytomegalovirus infection. Using its own MiXCR run on the reads, TCRdb lists one record per CDR3 protein. The sample holds under 450,000 distinct CDR3 sequences, around a third seen once. Findings and caveats of the study: Accumulated public TCR beta family frequency recognized individuals carrying CMV together with the relevant HLA.

Looked up from germline, CDR1 is SGHTA and CDR2 is FQGNSA. There are 20 residues in the CDR3. V lost 4 bases to trimming and J lost 2 bases; unmatched junction nucleotides: 14. As regards this clonotype: Its matching antigen is unknown.

The specimen was cultured PBMCs, collected from culture after CMV antigen stimulation. The chain employs TRBV7-2 and TRBJ2-3; 14 nucleotides match TRBD2. This sequence originates from a human donor in good health (CMV status not recorded). Some clones in this sample may be carry-over from other donors' samples. This CDR3 is CASSSTKTWTSGGNTDTQYF. As DNA, the CDR3 is TGTGCCAGCAGCTCTACGAAAACCTGGACTAGCGGGGGGAACACAGATACGCAGTATTTT.